This T cell receptor (beta chain) was documented in a study of tumor-infiltrating lymphocytes in primary liver carcinoma. As for the study in general: Resecting the tumor surgically was how the patients' primary liver carcinoma was treated.

Starting material of 500 ng total RNA yielded TCR beta cDNA via a constant-region primer. Three rounds of nested multiplex PCR with slightly modified ARM-PCR produced TCR beta libraries. The opening two PCR rounds, around 11 cycles each, paired TRBV1-TRBV30 forward primers with a C-beta reverse primer. TCRdb called the multiplex PCR reads again in MiXCR, with one record for every CDR3 protein. The table records approximately 330,000 distinct CDR3 sequences, approximately 65% of them present only once. The authors took blood RNA from unsorted whole blood and also extracted germline DNA. A remark on this clonotype: A much bigger clone sits one base away, suggesting this may be a read error.

Deletions cut 3 bases from V and 5 bases from J, with 14 bases between. Germline lookup yields CDR1 ENHRY and CDR2 SYGVKD. CDR3 length: 14 amino acids. This TCR was recovered from a man aged 40-55 years with primary liver carcinoma and hepatitis B virus infection. The sample taken for sequencing was peripheral blood. This sequence joins TRBV10-3 and TRBJ2-7, with TRBD2 as a possible D gene (7 bases). CDR3 bases: TGTGCCATCAGTGAACGGGGGGCAGTAAACGAGCAGTACTTC. Translated, it gives CAISERGAVNEQYF.